These 26 T cell receptor beta chains came from one sample sequenced in a study of T-cell reconstitution after alpha-beta-depleted transplantation in children (dated by TCRdb to about 2016). The sample's treatment or condition, from its label and the paper: allogeneic hematopoietic cell transplantation with graft depleted of TCRalphabeta T cells and CD19 B cells. Library creation used PCR. Sequencing relied on an Illumina HiSeq 2500. TCR libraries were prepared with molecular barcoding, using unique molecular identifiers to normalize TCRbeta repertoire quantification. Using fastp at Q25 and MiXCR, TCRdb reprocessed the public reads and kept productive beta chains. When rows share a CDR3 protein, they turn into one entry using the most common DNA and genes. The sample has 450,000 to 550,000 distinct CDR3 sequences on record, around 10% of them singletons. The leading ten clones occupy 14% of the sample.

Sequences were derived from PBMCs, mostly from graft donor cells, sampled 180 days after TCRalphabeta/CD19-depleted stem cell transplant. Receptors originate from a female patient under 10 years old who had a stem cell transplant for aplastic anemia, so the T cells may come from the graft donor.

The CDR3 region is CASSLRSGSRYNEQFF. Here the CDR3 DNA reads TGTGCCAGCAGTTTACGTAGCGGGAGCCGTTACAATGAGCAGTTCTTC. The genes are TRBV27 and TRBJ2-1; 9 nucleotides align to TRBD2. The CDR3 loop spans 16 amino acids. After removal of 2 bases from V and 4 bases from J, the junction contained 6 bases not matched to a gene. Germline values: CDR1 MNHEY, CDR2 SMNVEV (reference sequence).

The table lists this clonotype with many counts. This chain connects TRBV20-1 to TRBJ2-5, with D tentatively TRBD2 (6 bases). V lost 0 bases to trimming and J lost 4 bases, with 12 bases between them. The CDR3 sequence is 14 residues long. Germline-derived CDR1 and CDR2 are DFQATT and SNEGSKA (reference sequence). CDR3 DNA sequence: TGCAGTGCTAGAGATTTCTACGGGGGAGAGACCCAGTACTTC. It translates to CSARDFYGGETQYF.

This clonotype was observed a handful of times. The V call is TRBV3-1, the J call TRBJ2-1; D unresolved. CDR3 length equals 16 residues. The V gene's germline CDR1 is LGHDT and CDR2 YNNKEL (reference sequence). V was clipped by 0 bases and J by 0 bases, with 9 bases between them. The CDR3 spells CASSQEGFSSYNEQFF. For the CDR3, the DNA is TGTGCCAGCAGCCAAGAAGGGTTCAGCTCCTACAATGAGCAGTTCTTC.

V and J are TRBV20-1 and TRBJ2-7, with D perhaps TRBD2 (5 bases). From germline, CDR1 is DFQATT and CDR2 SNEGSKA (reference sequence). The V gene lost 3 bases and the J gene lost 9 bases, with 12 bases spanning the gap. The CDR3 extends over 11 amino acids. For the CDR3, the DNA is TGCAGTGCTAGTAACGACCGGGGGCAGTACTTC. Protein: CSASNDRGQYF.

The chain couples TRBV7-2 to TRBJ2-3; tentatively, D is TRBD2 (6 bases). The CDR3 totals 16 residues. V was clipped by 0 bases and J by 5 bases, with 15 bases between them. Germline V gene data show CDR1 as SGHTA and CDR2 as FQGNSA. CDR3 nucleotides: TGTGCCAGCAGCTTAGCCGGGACCCTGGGGGGAGATACGCAGTATTTT. Its protein product is CASSLAGTLGGDTQYF.

This clonotype came up a few times. The chain joins TRBV6-5 to TRBJ1-2, with D maybe TRBD1 (5 bases). This CDR3 spans 15 amino acids. Germline loops: CDR1 MNHEY, CDR2 SVGAGI. Trimming removed 0 bases at V and 7 bases at J, with 15 bases between. The CDR3 nucleotides read TGTGCCAGCAGTTACTCGACCCAGGGTTTCTCTGGCTACACCTTC. Translated: CASSYSTQGFSGYTF.

This clonotype was seen a handful of times. J is TRBJ2-1 and V is TRBV11-2; TRBD2 matches 15 bases. The germline gives CDR1 SGHAT, CDR2 FQNNGV. Trimming took 5 bases from V and 5 from J; bases not matched to a gene: 16. This CDR3 contains 20 residues. As DNA, the CDR3 is TGTGCCAGCAGCCCCTCCCCGGGACTAGCGGGAGGAGAGCTGGACAATGAGCAGTTCTTC. This encodes CASSPSPGLAGGELDNEQFF.

This clonotype has ten or more counts. The gene calls are TRBV6-2 or TRBV6-3 and TRBJ2-1; D unclear. There are 15 residues in the CDR3. V was pared by 5 bases and J by 2 bases, with 13 bases between. Germline CDR1 and CDR2: MNHEY and SVGEGT. The CDR3 bases are TGTGCCAGCAGTCTAACGGAGCTCACCTACAATGAGCAGTTCTTC. Translation gives CASSLTELTYNEQFF.

This clonotype was detected a few times. This chain uses TRBV4-1 with TRBJ2-1, with D tentatively TRBD2 (6 bases). The CDR3 has 16 amino acids. The V end lost 6 bases, the J end lost 12 bases, and 27 bases lay between the germline ends. CDR1 is MGHRA, CDR2 YSYEKL, per germline. The CDR3 region is CASRRPGGTASGGQFF. CDR3 sequence (DNA): TGCGCCAGCAGACGGCCTGGCGGGACTGCCTCGGGTGGGCAGTTCTTC.

There are a few counts of this clonotype. This chain links TRBV15 with TRBJ1-1; D not certain. The CDR3 sequence is 11 residues long. Trimming left V 1 base short and J 5 bases short, with 2 bases between. In germline, CDR1 is LNHNV, CDR2 YYDKDF (reference sequence). In DNA, the CDR3 is TGTGCCACCAGCAGAGGAACTGAAGCTTTCTTT. Translating gives CATSRGTEAFF.

This clonotype showed up just a few times. The genes are TRBV6-1 and TRBJ2-7; weak D call: TRBD1 (5 bases). Germline lookup yields CDR1 MNHNS and CDR2 SASEGT. The V gene lost 3 bases and the J gene lost 3 bases, with 6 bases spanning the gap. This CDR3 spans 12 amino acids. CDR3 region: CASSDDSYEQYV. The DNA for the CDR3 is TGTGCCAGCAGTGACGACAGCTACGAGCAGTACGTC.

The gene calls are TRBV5-1 and TRBJ1-2; perhaps TRBD1 as D (5 bases). CDR3 size: 15 residues. Per the germline V gene, CDR1 is SGHRS and CDR2 is YFSETQ. V dropped 4 bases and J dropped 4 bases, with 17 bases sitting between them. In nucleotides, the CDR3 is TGCGCCAGCAGCGATACGGGACGGAACCCCTATGGCTACACCTTC. This codes for CASSDTGRNPYGYTF.

This clonotype was recorded a few times. This chain links TRBV25-1 with TRBJ2-1; D is unresolved. The CDR3 is made up of 15 amino acids. V lost 2 bases, J lost 9 bases, and 17 bases lay in between. Germline values: CDR1 MGHDK, CDR2 SYGVNS. CDR3 region: CASSEVFYGKSEQFF. The CDR3 DNA sequence: TGTGCCAGCAGTGAAGTATTTTATGGGAAGAGTGAGCAGTTCTTC.

There are a few counts of this clonotype. The CDR3, as DNA: TGTGCCAGCAGTTACCGCCGGCAGGGACTTTACGAGCAGTACTTC. Protein sequence: CASSYRRQGLYEQYF. This chain connects TRBV6-2 or TRBV6-3 to TRBJ2-7; a possible D gene is TRBD2 (6 bases). This CDR3 spans 15 amino acids. Germline lookup yields CDR1 MNHEY and CDR2 SVGEGT. V dropped 2 bases and J dropped 4 bases, with 15 bases sitting between them.

This chain connects TRBV18 to TRBJ2-7; D remains ambiguous. Trimming pared 2 bases from V and 0 bases from J, leaving 8 bases between. There are 14 residues in the CDR3. Germline CDR1 and CDR2: KGHSH and LQKENI. CDR3 loop: CASSPAGNSYEQYV. CDR3 DNA: TGTGCCAGCTCACCAGCCGGTAACTCCTACGAGCAGTACGTC.

This clonotype has just a few counts. This chain uses TRBV4-3 with TRBJ2-1; no definite D call. There are 13 residues in the CDR3. The germline CDR1 and CDR2 sequences are LGHNA and YSLEER. Deletions cut 0 bases from V and 14 bases from J, with 14 bases between. CDR3 coding DNA: TGCGCCAGCAGCCAAGACCAGGTTGCCCCGAAGTTCTTC. It is translated as CASSQDQVAPKFF.

The V and J genes are TRBV7-9 and TRBJ2-5, with D perhaps TRBD1 or TRBD2 (7 bases each). V was pared by 7 bases and J by 5 bases, with 17 bases between. The CDR3 sequence is 14 residues long. From germline, CDR1 is SEHNR and CDR2 FQNEAQ (reference sequence). Here the CDR3 DNA reads TGTGCCAGCACTTCCATCAGGGGGGGGGAGACCCAGTACTTC. Its protein is CASTSIRGGETQYF.

This chain joins TRBV15 and TRBJ2-3, with D tentatively TRBD1 (5 bases). The length of the CDR3 is 16 residues. From germline, CDR1 is LNHNV and CDR2 YYDKDF (reference sequence). V was cut by 3 bases and J by 4 bases, with 17 bases left in between. The CDR3 DNA is TGTGCCACCAGCAGTCCCAAAGACAGTCTCGCAGATACGCAGTATTTT. Encoded protein: CATSSPKDSLADTQYF.

This clonotype was seen a handful of times. V and J are TRBV27 and TRBJ2-1, with D perhaps assigned TRBD1 or TRBD2 (6 bases each). Trimming shortened V by 7 bases and J by 2 bases, and 15 bases separated the two germline ends. CDR3 length: 15 residues. CDR1 and CDR2 from the germline V gene are MNHEY and SMNVEV (reference sequence). CDR3 nucleotide sequence: TGTGCCAGCACCCAAGGGGGGCGCACCTACAATGAGCAGTTCTTC. Its protein is CASTQGGRTYNEQFF.

This clonotype was counted between two and nine times. The J gene is TRBJ2-6, the V gene TRBV7-2; D may correspond to TRBD1 or TRBD2 (6 bases each). This CDR3 has 17 amino acids. The V gene's germline CDR1 is SGHTA and CDR2 FQGNSA. V was cut by 5 bases and J by 4 bases, with 18 bases left in between. The CDR3 coding sequence is TGTGCCAGCAGCCCCCTAAGTGGGGGGCCCGGGGCCAACGTCCTGACTTTC. Translated, it gives CASSPLSGGPGANVLTF.

This clonotype was observed a few times. J is TRBJ2-2 and V is TRBV12-3 or TRBV12-4, with 8 bases aligning to TRBD2. With V trimmed by 5 bases and J by 4 bases, 9 bases remained unmatched. CDR3 length: 16 amino acids. Here the CDR3 DNA reads TGTGCCAGCAGTCCCGTGAACGGGAGGGTCACCGGGGAGCTGTTTTTT. Translating gives CASSPVNGRVTGELFF.

This clonotype was counted a few times. V usage is TRBV7-3 and J usage is TRBJ2-7; a possible D gene is TRBD2 (5 bases). Looked up from germline, CDR1 is SGHTA and CDR2 is FQGTGA. The CDR3 loop spans 17 amino acids. The V end was cut by 1 base, the J end by 6 bases, with 22 bases between. The CDR3 DNA sequence: TGTGCCAGCAGCTTAAGTGGTGCCGTGAGCGTCGCGGGCGAGCAGTACTTC. It yields the protein CASSLSGAVSVAGEQYF.

In this sample, this clonotype turned up a few times. The V call is TRBV5-8, the J call TRBJ1-1; D is perhaps TRBD1 (6 bases). Germline V gene lookup returns CDR1 SGHTS and CDR2 YDEGEE. With 4 bases removed from V and 6 bases from J, the gap between germline ends came to 10 bases. The CDR3 covers 12 residues. The CDR3 DNA reads as TGTGCCAGCAGCCCGACAGGACCTGAAGCTTTCTTT. It is translated as CASSPTGPEAFF.

This clonotype came up many times. V usage is TRBV28 and J usage is TRBJ2-7; TRBD1 matches 9 bases. V gave up 3 bases and J gave up 5 bases; unmatched junction bases: 8. The CDR3 is 15 amino acids. Germline-derived CDR1 and CDR2 are MDHEN and SYDVKM. CDR3 sequence reads: CASSFTTGGVHEQYF. In nucleotides, the CDR3 is TGTGCCAGCAGTTTTACGACAGGGGGTGTGCACGAGCAGTACTTC.

The V and J genes are TRBV7-2 and TRBJ1-5, with D perhaps matching TRBD1 (6 bases). The CDR3 is 14 amino acids. V gave up 8 bases and J gave up 3 bases, with 14 bases separating them. The germline gives CDR1 SGHTA, CDR2 FQGNSA. The CDR3 protein is CASGQAGANQPQHF. Here the CDR3 DNA reads TGTGCCAGCGGCCAGGCAGGGGCCAATCAGCCCCAGCATTTT.

The chain is built from TRBV7-9 and TRBJ2-2, with 7 bases aligning to TRBD2. The CDR3 spans 15 residues. The ends lost 5 bases at V and 5 bases at J; junction bases unmatched: 8. Per germline, CDR1 SEHNR and CDR2 FQNEAQ (reference sequence). The CDR3 reads CASSVWEGRTGELFF. As DNA, the CDR3 is TGTGCCAGCAGCGTGTGGGAGGGCCGTACCGGGGAGCTGTTTTTT. Based on the CDR3 plus reference TRBV7-9 and TRBJ2-2, the full variable domain is DTGVSQNPRHKITKRGQNVTFRCDPISEHNRLYWYRQTLGQGPEFLTYFQNEAQLEKSRLLSDRFSAERPKGSFSTLEIQRTEQGDSAMYLCASSVWEGRTGELFFGEGSRLTVL.